Listed below are T cell receptor beta chains from one sample, sequenced in a study of blood T cell repertoires in COVID-19. Generated by immunoSEQ multiplex PCR, the TCRdb table keeps only in-frame clones and is missing some. The repertoire has around 46,000 clones, about 88% of them found once; the top ten carry 3% to 3.5%. Sequencing used PBMCs or T cells enriched from blood (not recorded which). The origin of the receptors is a woman between 50 and 59 years old who had recovered from COVID-19. Each CDR3 is given with its conserved first and last residue. A D gene is named only where the DNA matches it firmly. Rows give clone size only sometimes, using once, few, many, or a class for an expanded clone.

J	D	V	size	length	DNA	CDR3
TRBJ2-1	NA	TRBV28	NA	17	TGTGCCACAGAGGGTAGCGATTATTTAAGCTCCTACAATGAGCAGTTCTTC	CATEGSDYLSSYNEQFF
TRBJ2-7	NA	TRBV3-1/TRBV3-2	few	15	TGTGCCAGCAGCCAAGCCCTCGGTCCTGGTTTCGAGCAGTACTTC	CASSQALGPGFEQYF
TRBJ1-2	TRBD1	TRBV18	NA	15	TGTGCCAGCTCACCCCGGGACAGCCCTAACTATGGCTACACCTTC	CASSPRDSPNYGYTF
TRBJ1-2	NA	TRBV5-6	NA	11	TGTGCCAGCAGCCGGACAGAGGGCTACACCTTC	CASSRTEGYTF
TRBJ2-2	TRBD1	TRBV28	few	16	TGTGCCAGCTTTGGGACAGTGAGCTCGGGCACCGGGGAGCTGTTTTTT	CASFGTVSSGTGELFF
TRBJ1-5	TRBD1	TRBV5-6	NA	16	TGTGCCAGCAGCCGCGGAGGGACAGGGCCCAATCAGCCCCAGCATTTT	CASSRGGTGPNQPQHF
TRBJ2-7	NA	TRBV27	NA	16	TGTGCCAGCAGTTTTTCCAGCAGGGGGGTAACCTACGAGCAGTACTTC	CASSFSSRGVTYEQYF
TRBJ2-7	NA	TRBV5-4	NA	12	TGTGCCAGCAGCTCGGACTACTACGAGCAGTACTTC	CASSSDYYEQYF
TRBJ2-2	NA	TRBV18	once	16	TGTGCCAGCTCACCAGGGGGACATCGGAACACCGGGGAGCTGTTTTTT	CASSPGGHRNTGELFF
TRBJ1-1	NA	TRBV19	NA	15	TGTGCCAGTAGTATAGTGGGGGCCATGAACACTGAAGCTTTCTTT	CASSIVGAMNTEAFF
TRBJ2-3	NA	TRBV3-1/TRBV3-2	NA	16	TGTGCCAGCAGCCAAGATGCGGGCGGGGGCACAGATACGCAGTATTTT	CASSQDAGGGTDTQYF
TRBJ2-5	TRBD1	TRBV7-2	NA	14	TGTGCCAGCAGCTTAGGTACAGGGGCAGAGACCCAGTACTTC	CASSLGTGAETQYF
TRBJ2-2	TRBD1	TRBV5-4	NA	16	TGTGCCAGCAGCTCCCCGGGACAGGGGGTGACCGGGGAGCTGTTTTTT	CASSSPGQGVTGELFF
TRBJ2-1	NA	TRBV5-4	NA	15	TGTGCCAGCAGCTTGGGGCAGGGGTCGTACAATGAGCAGTTCTTC	CASSLGQGSYNEQFF
TRBJ2-6	TRBD1	TRBV30	NA	18	TGTGCCTGGAAACGTGACAGGGTCCGACAGTCTGGGGCCAACGTCCTGACTTTC	CAWKRDRVRQSGANVLTF
TRBJ2-4	TRBD1	TRBV5-5	NA	13	TGTGCCAGCAGCTTGGACAGGGGGAGCATTCAGTACTTC	CASSLDRGSIQYF
TRBJ2-6	NA	TRBV20-1	NA	14	TGCAGTGCGAGTACCGGGTATGGGGCCAACGTCCTGACTTTC	CSASTGYGANVLTF
TRBJ1-1	NA	TRBV18	NA	14	TGTGCCAGCTCATTCGGACAGCTGAACACTGAAGCTTTCTTT	CASSFGQLNTEAFF
TRBJ1-5	NA	TRBV18	NA	13	TGTGCCAGCTCACCGGACACCAATCAGCCCCAGCATTTT	CASSPDTNQPQHF
TRBJ2-3	TRBD1	TRBV28	NA	16	TGTGCCAGCAGTTCGATCGAGACAGGGGGCACAGATACGCAGTATTTT	CASSSIETGGTDTQYF
TRBJ1-2	NA	TRBV19	NA	15	TGTGCCAGTAGTATAGATCACTATTTCAACTATGGCTACACCTTC	CASSIDHYFNYGYTF
TRBJ2-1	TRBD1	TRBV5-6	NA	14	TGTGCCAGCAGCTTGTTCACAGGGGTCAATGAGCAGTTCTTC	CASSLFTGVNEQFF
TRBJ2-5	TRBD2	TRBV5-8	NA	18	TGTGCCAGCAGCTTGCTAAAGGTAGCGGGGGCCCAAGCAGAGACCCAGTACTTC	CASSLLKVAGAQAETQYF
TRBJ2-1	TRBD2	TRBV9	NA	15	TGTGCCAGCAGCCCCCGGGAGGGCAGGAACAATGAGCAGTTCTTC	CASSPREGRNNEQFF
TRBJ1-1	TRBD1	TRBV4-3	NA	16	TGCGCCAGCAGCCAAGCTCTGGACAGGTGGTACACTGAAGCTTTCTTT	CASSQALDRWYTEAFF
TRBJ2-7	NA	TRBV2	NA	14	TGTGCCAGCAGTGACACGGTCGGGAAATACGAGCAGTACTTC	CASSDTVGKYEQYF
TRBJ1-1	NA	TRBV6-5	NA	13	TGTGCCAGCAGCCGACTACGGTACACTGAAGCTTTCTTT	CASSRLRYTEAFF
TRBJ2-1	TRBD2	TRBV3-1/TRBV3-2	NA	18	TGTGCCAGCAGCCAAGAGTTCTCTCGCGGGAGGTACTACAATGAGCAGTTCTTC	CASSQEFSRGRYYNEQFF
TRBJ1-2	NA	TRBV2	NA	13	TGTGCCAGCAGTGTGGGGCAGCGCTATGGCTACACCTTC	CASSVGQRYGYTF
TRBJ1-1	TRBD1	TRBV5-5	NA	17	TGTGCCAGCAGCCGAGAGACAGGGGGGAACCGGGCTAGGGAAGCTTTCTTT	CASSRETGGNRAREAFF
TRBJ2-7	TRBD2	TRBV7-9	NA	12	TGTGCCAGCAGCTTGGGCGGGGGCGAGCAGTACTTC	CASSLGGGEQYF
TRBJ2-7	NA	TRBV5-1	NA	15	TGCGCCAGCAGCTTGGGCGGCAGCAGCTCCTACGAGCAGTACTTC	CASSLGGSSSYEQYF
TRBJ1-3	NA	TRBV5-8	NA	16	TGTGCCAGCAGCTTCAACCCAGGGTACTCTGGAAACACCATATATTTT	CASSFNPGYSGNTIYF
TRBJ2-1	NA	TRBV30	NA	12	TGTGCCTGGAGTGTAAGAGGGAGTGAGCAGTTCTTC	CAWSVRGSEQFF
TRBJ2-2	TRBD2	TRBV18	NA	20	TGTGCCAGCTCACCACGAAGTTTGGCGGGGGGCTTAAAAAACACCGGGGAGCTGTTTTTT	CASSPRSLAGGLKNTGELFF
TRBJ1-3	NA	TRBV5-4	few	16	TGTGCCAGCAGCGTAGGGGTTGGGCGAACAGGAAACACCATATATTTT	CASSVGVGRTGNTIYF
TRBJ2-1	NA	TRBV15	once	13	TGTGCCACCAGCAGGGGGGACAACAATGAGCAGTTCTTC	CATSRGDNNEQFF
TRBJ1-5	TRBD1	TRBV3-1/TRBV3-2	few	19	TGTGCCAGCAGCCACCCCGGGACAGGGGGCGAAAATAGCAATCAGCCCCAGCATTTT	CASSHPGTGGENSNQPQHF
TRBJ2-7	TRBD2	TRBV5-4	NA	16	TGTGCCAGCAGCTTAAGGCTACTAGCGGGAGGGTACGAGCAGTACTTC	CASSLRLLAGGYEQYF
TRBJ2-6	NA	TRBV5-1	NA	17	TGCGCCAGCAGCTTGGTCCCTGGTAGCTCTGGGGCCAACGTCCTGACTTTC	CASSLVPGSSGANVLTF
TRBJ1-5	TRBD1	TRBV6-6	NA	15	TGTGCCAGCAGTCATACCGGGACAGAAAATCAGCCCCAGCATTTT	CASSHTGTENQPQHF
TRBJ1-4	TRBD1	TRBV4-3	NA	15	TGCGCCAGCAGCCCAATGACAGGGAATAATGAAAAACTGTTTTTT	CASSPMTGNNEKLFF
TRBJ1-2	NA	TRBV7-9	once	16	TGTGCCAGCAGACGACTGGCGGGGAGATCGGGTTCTGGCTACACCTTC	CASRRLAGRSGSGYTF
TRBJ1-1	NA	TRBV19	NA	13	TGTGCCAGTATGAAGAGGGATAACACTGAAGCTTTCTTT	CASMKRDNTEAFF
TRBJ2-3	NA	TRBV7-8	once	17	TGTGCCAGCAGCTTACGGGGGTCCGTAACTAGCACAGATACGCAGTATTTT	CASSLRGSVTSTDTQYF
TRBJ2-7	TRBD1	TRBV6-5	NA	12	TGTGCCACCTCGGACAGGGAATACGAGCAGTACTTC	CATSDREYEQYF
TRBJ2-3	NA	TRBV4-1	NA	13	TGCGCCAGCAGCTACGAGGGGGGGGATACGCAGTATTTT	CASSYEGGDTQYF
TRBJ2-3	TRBD2	TRBV7-2	NA	15	TGTGCCAGCAGCTCTCGGATAGCGGGGGGAGATACGCAGTATTTT	CASSSRIAGGDTQYF
TRBJ2-1	TRBD2	TRBV27	NA	17	TGTGCCAGCAGTCCACCGCGACTAGCGGGATACTACAATGAGCAGTTCTTC	CASSPPRLAGYYNEQFF
TRBJ1-1	NA	TRBV2	NA	14	TGTGCCAGCAGTGAAGCGCTAGGAGGCACTGAAGCTTTCTTT	CASSEALGGTEAFF
TRBJ2-3	TRBD2	TRBV30	NA	16	TGTGCCTGGACCCGTTGGACTAGCGGGGGGACAGATACGCAGTATTTT	CAWTRWTSGGTDTQYF
TRBJ2-1	TRBD2	TRBV2	NA	16	TGTGCCAGCAGTGGGCTAGCGGGCACCTCCTACAATGAGCAGTTCTTC	CASSGLAGTSYNEQFF
TRBJ2-7	TRBD1	TRBV2	NA	14	TGTGCCAGCAGGGGTGACAGGGGCCCCTACGAGCAGTACTTC	CASRGDRGPYEQYF
TRBJ1-4	NA	TRBV15	NA	14	TGTGCCACCAGCAGAGGGGGCTCTAATGAAAAACTGTTTTTT	CATSRGGSNEKLFF
TRBJ2-7	TRBD1	TRBV27	NA	16	TGTGCCAGCAGTTTAAGAAGACAGGGGATTATCTACGAGCAGTACTTC	CASSLRRQGIIYEQYF
TRBJ1-4	NA	TRBV28	NA	14	TGTGCCAGCATCACAGGGACCCTACCGGAAAAACTGTTTTTT	CASITGTLPEKLFF
TRBJ1-2	NA	TRBV7-2	NA	15	TGTGCCAGCATCCTTGGTGGTCCTCAGGCGTATGGCTACACCTTC	CASILGGPQAYGYTF